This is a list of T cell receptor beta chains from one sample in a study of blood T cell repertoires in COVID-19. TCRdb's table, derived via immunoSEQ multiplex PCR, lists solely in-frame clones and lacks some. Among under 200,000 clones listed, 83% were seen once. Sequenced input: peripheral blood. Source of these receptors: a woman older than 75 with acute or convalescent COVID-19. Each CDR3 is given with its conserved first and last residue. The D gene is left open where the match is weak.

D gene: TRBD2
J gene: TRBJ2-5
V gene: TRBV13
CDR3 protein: CASSLRSGGVAQYF

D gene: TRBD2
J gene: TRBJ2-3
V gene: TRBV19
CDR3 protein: CASSTSGGTTDTQYF

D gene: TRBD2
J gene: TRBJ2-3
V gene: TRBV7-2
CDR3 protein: CASSPRTSGVVTQYF

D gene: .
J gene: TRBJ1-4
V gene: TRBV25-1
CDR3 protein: CASSEFWGQGEKLFF

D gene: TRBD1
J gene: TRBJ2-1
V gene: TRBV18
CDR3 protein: CASSLPGQGAMGEQFF

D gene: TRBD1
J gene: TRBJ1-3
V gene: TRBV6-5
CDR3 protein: CASSKTGYGNTIYF

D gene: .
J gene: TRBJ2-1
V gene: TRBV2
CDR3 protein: CASIRGAGPQNEQFF

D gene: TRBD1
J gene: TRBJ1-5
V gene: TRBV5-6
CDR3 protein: CASSWTGDNQPQHF

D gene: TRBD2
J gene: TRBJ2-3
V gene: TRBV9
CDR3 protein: CASSETSGRAADTQYF

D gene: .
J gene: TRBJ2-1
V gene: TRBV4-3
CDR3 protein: CASSQVVGNEQFF

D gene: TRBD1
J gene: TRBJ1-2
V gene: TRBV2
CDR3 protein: CASSTDRDYGYTF

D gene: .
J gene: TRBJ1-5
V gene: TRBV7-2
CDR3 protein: CASRGLGNQPQHF

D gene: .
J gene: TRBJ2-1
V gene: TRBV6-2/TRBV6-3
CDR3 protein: CASSYRGWGEQFF

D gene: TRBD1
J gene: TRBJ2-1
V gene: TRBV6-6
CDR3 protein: CASSYQGQGSYNEQFF

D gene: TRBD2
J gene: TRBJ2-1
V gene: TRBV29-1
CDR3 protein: CSVASAGGQNEQFF

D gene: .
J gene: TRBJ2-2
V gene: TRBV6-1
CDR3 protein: CASSEGRAGTGELFF

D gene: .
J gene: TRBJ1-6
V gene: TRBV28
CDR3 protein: CASSFTGFNSPLHF

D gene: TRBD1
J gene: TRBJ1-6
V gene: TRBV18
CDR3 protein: CASSPTSGGANSPLHF

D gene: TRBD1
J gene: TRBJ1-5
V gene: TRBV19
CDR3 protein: CASSYGTASNQPQHF

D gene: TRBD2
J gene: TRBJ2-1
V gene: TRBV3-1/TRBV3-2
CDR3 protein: CASSLTSGDNEQFF

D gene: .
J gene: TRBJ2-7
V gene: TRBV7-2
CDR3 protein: CASSLATIGGTPYEQYF

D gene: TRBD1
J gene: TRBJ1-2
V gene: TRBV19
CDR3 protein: CASSGQTASGYTF

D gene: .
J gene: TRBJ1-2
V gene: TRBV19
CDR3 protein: CASSIGGFNNYGYTF

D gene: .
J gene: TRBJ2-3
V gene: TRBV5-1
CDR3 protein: CASSPSTDTQYF

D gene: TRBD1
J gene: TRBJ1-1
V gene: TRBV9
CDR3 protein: CASSVGGSGTGVTEAFF

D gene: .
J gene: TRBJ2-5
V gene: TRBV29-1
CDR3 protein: CSLQGTPGETQYF

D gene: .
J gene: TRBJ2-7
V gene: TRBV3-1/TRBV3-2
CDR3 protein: CASSQDRGTDSEMKSSYEQYF

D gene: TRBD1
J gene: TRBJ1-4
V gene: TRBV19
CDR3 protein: CASSQDRAINEKLFF